The rows below give T cell receptor beta chains drawn from one sample of a study of T cell responses to AZD1222 COVID-19 vaccine. Sequencing was performed with immunoSEQ multiplex PCR; in TCRdb, only in-frame clones are kept and a portion is missing. The sample holds some 50,000 clones, about 90% seen once. This material consisted of peripheral blood, taken on day 0 of AZD1222 vaccination. The origin of the receptors is an adult in good health. Both conserved end residues are part of each CDR3. D genes are given only for firm matches. Expanded clones get a size class; other rows say once, few or many, or leave the size out.

V,size,J,D,CDR3,DNA
TRBV3-1/TRBV3-2,NA,TRBJ2-1,NA,CASSQDGEANEQFF,TGTGCCAGCAGCCAAGACGGAGAAGCCAATGAGCAGTTCTTC
TRBV7-9,few,TRBJ1-5,NA,CASSLADQPQHF,TGTGCCAGCAGCTTAGCAGATCAGCCCCAGCATTTT
TRBV30,NA,TRBJ2-7,NA,CACEDSSYEQYF,TGTGCCTGCGAAGACAGTTCCTACGAGCAGTACTTC
TRBV15,NA,TRBJ2-7,TRBD1,CATSTGQGEYEQYF,TGTGCCACCAGCACCGGACAGGGGGAATACGAGCAGTACTTC
TRBV5-1,NA,TRBJ2-5,NA,CASSPGGGGEETQYF,TGCGCCAGCAGCCCCGGTGGAGGTGGTGAAGAGACCCAGTACTTC
TRBV7-8,few,TRBJ2-6,NA,CASQPGANVLTF,TGTGCCAGCCAACCTGGGGCCAACGTCCTGACTTTC
TRBV27,NA,TRBJ1-6,NA,CASSFSGAPLHF,TGTGCCAGCAGTTTTTCAGGGGCCCCCCTCCACTTT
TRBV6-6,NA,TRBJ1-4,NA,CASSYKVPNEKLFF,TGTGCCAGCAGTTACAAGGTTCCTAATGAAAAACTGTTTTTT
TRBV19,NA,TRBJ1-1,NA,CASSTQAGVDTEAFF,TGTGCCAGTAGTACCCAAGCGGGGGTTGACACTGAAGCTTTCTTT
TRBV5-4,once,TRBJ2-7,TRBD1,CASSVTGYGYEQYF,TGTGCCAGCAGCGTGACAGGGTACGGCTACGAGCAGTACTTC
TRBV6-6,NA,TRBJ1-5,TRBD1,CASSLSGQGAYSNQPQHF,TGTGCCAGCAGTCTATCTGGACAGGGGGCCTATAGCAATCAGCCCCAGCATTTT
TRBV6-5,NA,TRBJ2-1,TRBD1,CASSQGVSSYNEQFF,TGTGCCAGCAGCCAGGGGGTGTCCTCCTACAATGAGCAGTTCTTC
TRBV10-3,NA,TRBJ1-1,NA,CAISPTLWQLNTEAFF,TGTGCCATCAGTCCTACTCTCTGGCAGCTGAACACTGAAGCTTTCTTT
TRBV14,NA,TRBJ1-4,TRBD1,CASSQGTGGEKLFF,TGTGCCAGCAGCCAAGGGACAGGGGGTGAAAAACTGTTTTTT
TRBV4-3,NA,TRBJ2-2,NA,CASSQDIGSNTGELFF,TGCGCCAGCAGCCAAGATATAGGCTCGAACACCGGGGAGCTGTTTTTT
TRBV2,NA,TRBJ1-4,NA,CASRAETTNEKLFF,TGTGCCAGCAGGGCAGAAACAACTAATGAAAAACTGTTTTTT
TRBV7-3,NA,TRBJ1-4,TRBD1,CASSKGQAAGEKLFF,TGTGCCAGCAGCAAAGGACAGGCGGCGGGTGAAAAACTGTTTTTT
TRBV7-2,once,TRBJ1-2,NA,CASSFDTRDGYTF,TGTGCCAGCAGCTTCGATACGAGAGATGGCTACACCTTC